The 21 T cell receptor beta chains in this list originate from one sample, sequenced in a study of blood T cell repertoires in COVID-19. The table came from immunoSEQ multiplex PCR; TCRdb's copy has only in-frame clones and leaves some out. Of around 140,000 clones detected, around 86% appear once; the ten largest clones hold 37%. Sample: peripheral blood. The receptors stem from a man aged 50-60 years who had recovered from COVID-19.

This sequence joins TRBV19 and TRBJ2-5; 9 bases align to TRBD1. Losses at the gene ends were 6 bases for V and 2 bases for J; bases not matched to a gene: 7. From germline, CDR1 is LNHDA and CDR2 SQIVND (reference sequence). CDR3 size: 15 residues. The DNA of the CDR3 is TGTGCCAGTAGCACGGACAGGGGACGACAAGAGACCCAGTACTTC. Its translation is CASSTDRGRQETQYF.

This chain links TRBV2 with TRBJ1-6, with 9 bases lining up with TRBD1. This CDR3 region has 14 residues. The trim removed 6 bases at V and 9 bases at J, leaving 6 bases unmatched. CDR1 SNHLY and CDR2 FYNNEI come from the germline V gene. The CDR3 DNA sequence: TGTGCCAGCAGGCCCGGGACAGGGAGTTCACCCCTCCACTTT. Its translation: CASRPGTGSSPLHF.

This clone appeared a single time. The V gene is TRBV11-3, the J gene TRBJ2-1; TRBD2 is a possible D gene (7 bases). The germline V gene has CDR1 SGHNT and CDR2 YENEEA. This CDR3 has 15 residues. Trimming stripped 1 base from V and 8 bases from J, with 15 bases between. CDR3 region: CASSLVLRGLDEQFF. The CDR3 coding sequence is TGTGCCAGCAGCTTAGTGTTGCGGGGGCTTGATGAGCAGTTCTTC.

V usage is TRBV5-1 and J usage is TRBJ1-4, with D possibly being TRBD1 (5 bases). The CDR3 covers 14 residues. Germline V gene sequence: CDR1 SGHRS, CDR2 YFSETQ. V lost 4 bases and J lost 8, with 15 bases in between. CDR3 amino acids: CASSGGTSGEKLFF. The CDR3 DNA reads TGCGCCAGCAGCGGCGGGACGAGTGGGGAAAAACTGTTTTTT.

This clone was detected once. The V call is TRBV21-1, the J call TRBJ2-7; the D call of TRBD1 is as the table states it, not checked on the DNA. TRBV21-1 is a pseudogene segment. The CDR3 is made up of 19 amino acids. In DNA form, the CDR3 reads TGTGCCAGCAGCAAATTATCGTCCCAGACATTAGACACCTCCTACGAGCAGTACTTC. Translating gives CASSKLSSQTLDTSYEQYF.

This clone was counted between two and nine times. The chain has TRBV6-5 and TRBJ2-7, with 8 bases lining up with TRBD1. Per germline, CDR1 MNHEY and CDR2 SVGAGI. CDR3 length: 12 amino acids. The trim removed 5 bases at V and 12 bases at J, leaving 9 bases unmatched. CDR3 coding DNA: TGTGCCAGCAGTCCCTACGGACAGGGTTCGTACTTC. Its protein is CASSPYGQGSYF.

The rearrangement joins TRBV5-6 to TRBJ2-7; a weak D match, TRBD1 (8 bases). The V gene's germline CDR1 is SGHDT and CDR2 YYEEEE. V was clipped by 5 bases and J by 3 bases, with 18 bases between them. The CDR3 covers 15 residues. The CDR3 is CASSRGGQVGYEQYF. CDR3 in DNA: TGTGCCAGCAGTAGGGGGGGACAGGTAGGCTACGAGCAGTACTTC. The entire variable domain, with the rest obtained from reference TRBV5-6 and TRBJ2-7, is as follows: DAGVTQSPTHLIKTRGQQVTLRCSPKSGHDTVSWYQQALGQGPQFIFQYYEEEERQRGNFPDRFSGHQFPNYSSELNVNALLLGDSALYLCASSRGGQVGYEQYFGPGTRLTVT.

The chain recombines TRBV4-1 with TRBJ2-7, with D possibly matching TRBD2 (6 bases). V lost 4 bases, J lost 6 bases, and 10 bases lay in between. Germline V CDR1 and CDR2: MGHRA, YSYEKL. The CDR3 has 12 amino acids. This chain's CDR3 is CASSPRGGEQYF. In nucleotides, the CDR3 is TGCGCCAGCAGCCCTAGGGGAGGCGAGCAGTACTTC.

The chain is built from TRBV12-3 or TRBV12-4 and TRBJ2-1; perhaps TRBD2 as D (5 bases). The ends were cut back, 8 bases at V and 1 base at J, with 9 bases in the middle. CDR3 length: 13 amino acids. CDR3 protein: CASGRGSYNEQFF. The CDR3 nucleotides are TGTGCCAGCGGACGGGGATCCTACAATGAGCAGTTCTTC.

The chain carries TRBV4-3 and TRBJ2-7, with 10 bases that match TRBD2. The CDR3 runs to 16 residues. Germline loops: CDR1 LGHNA, CDR2 YSLEER. Trimming took 1 base from V and 3 from J; bases not matched to a gene: 6. CDR3 bases: TGCGCCAGCAGCCAAGTCCCCGGACTAGCGGTCTACGAGCAGTACTTC. Protein sequence: CASSQVPGLAVYEQYF.

This chain links TRBV15 with TRBJ2-3, with D maybe TRBD2 (6 bases). This CDR3 spans 15 amino acids. V shed 0 bases and J shed 6 bases, with 13 bases lying between them. Germline V gene data show CDR1 as LNHNV and CDR2 as YYDKDF (reference sequence). CDR3 sequence reads: CATSRDRLEVDTQYF. DNA of the CDR3: TGTGCCACCAGCAGAGATAGACTAGAAGTGGATACGCAGTATTTT.

The rearrangement uses TRBV4-1 and TRBJ2-7; 9 bases map to TRBD2. This CDR3 has 17 residues. Germline values: CDR1 MGHRA, CDR2 YSYEKL. Trimming at V came to 0 bases and at J to 3 bases, leaving 9 bases not matched to a gene. The CDR3 coding sequence is TGCGCCAGCAGCCAAGATCCCAGCGGGGGGTCGAACTACGAGCAGTACTTC. It is translated as CASSQDPSGGSNYEQYF.

The gene calls are TRBV7-9 and TRBJ2-1, with TRBD1 matching 8 bases. CDR1 and CDR2 (germline): SEHNR, FQNEAQ (reference sequence). This CDR3 is 14 amino acids long. V lost 5 bases and J lost 4; bases outside the gene matches: 4. CDR3 in amino acids: CASSGQGQYNEQFF. CDR3 DNA: TGTGCCAGCAGCGGACAGGGCCAGTACAATGAGCAGTTCTTC.

This chain joins TRBV30 and TRBJ1-5; D is unclear. Germline V gene lookup returns CDR1 GTSNPN and CDR2 SVGIG (reference sequence). V lost 3 bases, J lost 0 bases, and 9 bases lay in between. This CDR3 spans 14 amino acids. The CDR3 sequence is CAWSNSPSNQPQHF. In nucleotides, the CDR3 is TGTGCCTGGAGCAATAGTCCTAGCAATCAGCCCCAGCATTTT.

This chain joins TRBV25-1 and TRBJ2-2; no firm D call. V was shortened by 6 bases and J by 4 bases, with 12 bases between the two germline ends. The CDR3 has 14 residues. CDR1 and CDR2 (germline): MGHDK, SYGVNS. The chain's CDR3 is CASRPLGPTGELFF. The CDR3 nucleotides are TGTGCCAGCAGGCCCTTGGGCCCCACCGGGGAGCTGTTTTTT.

The chain links TRBV27 to TRBJ1-1; 10 positions match TRBD1. J lost 4 bases, V lost 3 bases, and 11 bases had no gene match. Germline V lookup: CDR1 MNHEY, CDR2 SMNVEV (reference sequence). There are 17 residues in the CDR3. The CDR3 region has the DNA TGTGCCAGCAGTTTTGTACCGACAGGGGGCTTGAGCACTGAAGCTTTCTTT. Protein product: CASSFVPTGGLSTEAFF.

This clone was seen once. This chain connects TRBV29-1 to TRBJ2-1; D is perhaps TRBD2 (6 bases). In germline, CDR1 is SQVTM, CDR2 ANQGSEA. The CDR3 totals 14 residues. V was shortened by 1 base and J by 0 bases, with 7 bases between the two germline ends. Here the CDR3 reads CSVEGSGSYNEQFF. The CDR3 DNA sequence: TGCAGCGTTGAAGGTAGCGGCTCCTACAATGAGCAGTTCTTC.

The rearrangement uses TRBV6-2 or TRBV6-3 and TRBJ1-2, with D tentatively TRBD1 (5 bases). CDR1 is MNHEY and CDR2 is SVGEGT in the germline V gene. The CDR3 consists of 13 residues. V was shortened by 2 bases and J by 2 bases, with 6 bases between the two germline ends. CDR3: CASSYTGNYGYTF. As DNA, the CDR3 is TGTGCCAGCAGTTACACAGGAAACTATGGCTACACCTTC.

V and J are TRBV30 and TRBJ2-3; 8 bases map to TRBD2. Germline V lookup: CDR1 GTSNPN, CDR2 SVGIG (reference sequence). V shed 1 base, J shed 2 bases, and the junction held 11 bases outside the gene matches. This CDR3 contains 17 residues. The CDR3 is CAWSGWLGGGPTDTQYF. The CDR3 DNA follows: TGTGCCTGGAGTGGGTGGTTGGGCGGGGGGCCCACAGATACGCAGTATTTT.

This rearrangement joins TRBV14 to TRBJ1-1; D perhaps matches TRBD1 (6 bases). The CDR3 is 18 amino acids. Germline V gives CDR1 SGHDN, CDR2 FVKESK. Trimming took 1 base from V and 1 from J, leaving 19 bases between them. The chain's CDR3 is CASSQVGQGPFGNTEAFF. The CDR3 region has the DNA TGTGCCAGCAGCCAAGTTGGGCAGGGGCCATTCGGGAACACTGAAGCTTTCTTT.

This sequence joins TRBV2 and TRBJ2-1, with no clear D. This CDR3 is 12 amino acids long. Germline loops: CDR1 SNHLY, CDR2 FYNNEI. V lost 3 bases to trimming and J lost 12 bases, with 12 bases between them. CDR3 sequence: CASSERQPWQFF. The DNA for the CDR3 is TGTGCCAGCAGTGAGCGGCAGCCTTGGCAGTTCTTC.